This T cell receptor beta chain was retrieved from a study of T cell repertoires in cytomegalovirus infection. About this clonotype: The antigen is undetermined.

Each CDR3 protein gets one entry after TCRdb re-called the reads with MiXCR. Of tens of thousands of distinct CDR3 sequences listed, roughly 20% are singletons. Trimming took 4 bases from V and 7 from J, leaving 16 bases between them. There are 14 residues in the CDR3. The germline V gene has CDR1 SEHNR and CDR2 FQNEAQ (reference sequence). This rearrangement joins TRBV7-9 to TRBJ1-1, with a possible D match to TRBD1 (6 bases). The TCR originated in a human donor in good health (CMV status not recorded). Some clones in this sample may be carry-over from other donors' samples. Sequenced material: PBMCs, sequenced either directly or after in vitro stimulation (not recorded which). CDR3 in DNA: TGTGCCAGCAGCTCAAGGGGGTTTAAGGGTGAAGCTTTCTTT. Protein product: CASSSRGFKGEAFF.